The 26 T cell receptor beta chains below were found in one sample sequenced in a study of blood T cell repertoires in COVID-19. Some clones are missing from TCRdb's copy, which holds only in-frame ones; the method was immunoSEQ multiplex PCR. The sample has some 100,000 clones, roughly 90% seen once. Sequenced sample: peripheral blood. The receptors were gathered from a man aged 65-85 years who had recovered from COVID-19.

The chain is built from TRBV7-9 and TRBJ2-3; D is undetermined. Between the trimmed V and J ends, which lost 5 bases and 4 bases, there was a span of 10 bases. The CDR3 sequence is 13 residues long. In germline, CDR1 is SEHNR, CDR2 FQNEAQ (reference sequence). CDR3 in amino acids: CASSPSMPDTQYF. CDR3 nucleotides: TGTGCCAGCAGCCCTTCTATGCCAGATACGCAGTATTTT.

V gene TRBV5-5 combines with J gene TRBJ1-3; 7 bases match TRBD1. This CDR3 spans 14 amino acids. In germline, CDR1 is SGHKS, CDR2 YYEKEE (reference sequence). J lost 4 bases, V lost 4 bases, and 5 bases had no gene match. This CDR3 is CASSTGTDGNTIYF. The CDR3 bases are TGTGCCAGCAGCACCGGGACAGACGGAAACACCATATATTTT.

The genes are TRBV5-1 and TRBJ1-3; 7 nucleotides match TRBD1. Germline lookup yields CDR1 SGHRS and CDR2 YFSETQ. The junction had 6 bases not matched to a gene; V was cut back by 6 bases and J by 3 bases. The CDR3 is 14 amino acids. CDR3 DNA sequence: TGCGCCAGCAAAGACAGGGCTGGTGGAAACACCATATATTTT. Translated, it gives CASKDRAGGNTIYF.

The table lists this clone with a count of one. This chain joins TRBV5-4 and TRBJ1-3; 7 positions match TRBD1. This CDR3 spans 15 amino acids. V lost 4 bases to trimming and J lost 6 bases; unmatched junction nucleotides: 10. Germline-derived CDR1 and CDR2 are SGHNT and YYREEE (reference sequence). CDR3 sequence (DNA): TGTGCCAGCAGCACCCGAGGACAGGCGGCAAACACCATATATTTT. Translating it yields CASSTRGQAANTIYF. Looking up the rest from reference TRBV5-4 and TRBJ1-3 gives the full variable domain: ETGVTQSPTHLIKTRGQQVTLRCSSQSGHNTVSWYQQALGQGPQFIFQYYREEENGRGNFPPRFSGLQFPNYSSELNVNALELDDSALYLCASSTRGQAANTIYFGEGSWLTVV.

The genes are TRBV5-8 and TRBJ2-7; D is uncertain. The CDR3 length is 12 residues. V shed 2 bases and J shed 3 bases, with 6 bases lying between them. Germline assignment: CDR1 SGHTS and CDR2 YDEGEE. CDR3 sequence: CASSFRLYEQYF. As DNA, the CDR3 is TGTGCCAGCAGCTTTCGACTCTACGAGCAGTACTTC.

This clone was seen a single time. CDR3 in amino acids: CASKRTVDSPLAFF. CDR3 DNA: TGCGCCAGCAAAAGGACAGTGGACTCCCCGTTGGCTTTCTTT. The chain couples TRBV5-1 to TRBJ1-1, with D tentatively TRBD1 (6 bases). Germline V CDR1 and CDR2: SGHRS, YFSETQ. The germline V and J ends were trimmed by 6 bases and 11 bases, with 23 bases remaining between them. CDR3 length: 14 amino acids.

This clone was observed a handful of times. V and J are TRBV18 and TRBJ2-5, with 8 bases lining up with TRBD1. There are 16 residues in the CDR3. CDR1 and CDR2 (germline): KGHSH, LQKENI. Trimming took 3 bases from V and 0 from J; bases not matched to a gene: 6. CDR3 sequence (DNA): TGTGCCAGCTCACCTAAGATGGGACAGGACCAAGAGACCCAGTACTTC. It is translated as CASSPKMGQDQETQYF.

This chain links TRBV7-9 with TRBJ1-2; no clear D. The germline V gene encodes CDR1 SEHNR and CDR2 FQNEAQ (reference sequence). The CDR3 is 13 amino acids. V lost 5 bases to trimming and J lost 1 base, with 8 bases between them. The DNA for the CDR3 is TGTGCCAGCAGCCCGACAAATAACTATGGCTACACCTTC. Amino acids: CASSPTNNYGYTF. Variable domain in full (rest from reference TRBV7-9 and TRBJ1-2): DTGVSQNPRHKITKRGQNVTFRCDPISEHNRLYWYRQTLGQGPEFLTYFQNEAQLEKSRLLSDRFSAERPKGSFSTLEIQRTEQGDSAMYLCASSPTNNYGYTFGSGTRLTVV.

The chain joins TRBV29-1 to TRBJ2-7; D may be TRBD2 (5 bases). Germline loops: CDR1 SQVTM, CDR2 ANQGSEA. The CDR3 length is 14 residues. Trimming took 3 bases from V and 2 from J, leaving 14 bases between them. The CDR3 DNA sequence: TGCAGCGTTGACGGAGGCTCTTATCCCTACGAGCAGTACTTC. Residues: CSVDGGSYPYEQYF.

This sequence joins TRBV28 and TRBJ2-7, with TRBD1 matching over 10 bases. The germline CDR1 and CDR2 sequences are MDHEN and SYDVKM. This CDR3 region has 18 residues. Unmatched junction bases numbered 13, after V lost 3 bases and J lost 2 bases. The CDR3 region is CASSLSHPRQGATYEQYF. In nucleotides, the CDR3 is TGTGCCAGCAGTTTGTCGCACCCAAGACAGGGGGCAACCTACGAGCAGTACTTC.

The gene calls are TRBV2 and TRBJ1-4; D gene unclear. The CDR3 totals 14 residues. V gave up 3 bases and J gave up 8 bases, with 13 bases separating them. Germline CDR1 and CDR2: SNHLY and FYNNEI. The CDR3 sequence: CASSDAENYEKLFF. The CDR3 DNA is TGTGCCAGCAGTGACGCAGAGAACTACGAAAAACTGTTTTTT.

The V and J genes are TRBV6-4 and TRBJ1-1; tentative D call: TRBD1 (5 bases). Germline CDR1 is MRHNA and CDR2 is SNTAGT. The CDR3 contains 13 residues. Trimming left V 9 bases short and J 6 bases short, with 17 bases between. Here the CDR3 reads CASTTPGIAEAFF. The CDR3 DNA sequence: TGTGCCAGTACAACCCCAGGGATTGCTGAAGCTTTCTTT.

The V gene is TRBV28, the J gene TRBJ1-1, with unresolved D. The ends were cut back, 5 bases at V and 2 bases at J, with 12 bases in the middle. Germline V gives CDR1 MDHEN, CDR2 SYDVKM. CDR3 length equals 14 residues. The CDR3 sequence is CASSPLAGNTEAFF. DNA for the CDR3: TGTGCCAGCAGTCCTCTCGCGGGTAACACTGAAGCTTTCTTT.

The table lists this clone with a few counts. The chain joins TRBV7-8 to TRBJ2-2; 9 nucleotides line up with TRBD2. CDR3 length: 20 amino acids. CDR1 SGHVS and CDR2 FQNEAQ come from the germline V gene. After removal of 1 base from V and 5 bases from J, the junction contained 17 bases not matched to a gene. The CDR3 here is CASSLGRGRAIVSGTGELFF. In nucleotides, the CDR3 is TGTGCCAGCAGCTTAGGACGCGGGAGGGCGATTGTGAGTGGAACCGGGGAGCTGTTTTTT.

The sample holds one count of this clone. The chain recombines TRBV15 with TRBJ2-2; 8 nucleotides match TRBD1. The germline gives CDR1 LNHNV, CDR2 YYDKDF (reference sequence). Trimming removed 4 bases from V and 4 bases from J; junction bases left unmatched: 11. The CDR3 spans 17 residues. The CDR3 is CATSNLDRGSGTGELFF. The CDR3 region has the DNA TGTGCCACCAGCAACCTAGACAGGGGCAGCGGCACCGGGGAGCTGTTTTTT.

This chain uses TRBV30 with TRBJ2-7; D is ambiguous. The length of the CDR3 is 11 residues. Between the trimmed V and J ends, which lost 0 bases and 5 bases, there was a span of 5 bases. The germline gives CDR1 GTSNPN, CDR2 SVGIG (reference sequence). The CDR3 reads CAWSVAHEQYF. The CDR3 nucleotides read TGTGCCTGGAGTGTAGCCCACGAGCAGTACTTC.

This clone was found once. The gene calls are TRBV24-1 and TRBJ2-2, with 13 bases matching TRBD2. V was pared by 3 bases and J by 5 bases, with 11 bases of the junction left unmatched. The CDR3 has 19 amino acids. Germline V gene sequence: CDR1 KGHDR, CDR2 SFDVKD. CDR3 sequence (DNA): TGTGCCACCAGTGATCCCGGGGGACTAGCGGGGAGCGCTACCGGGGAGCTGTTTTTT. This translates into CATSDPGGLAGSATGELFF.

The CDR3, as DNA: TGTGCCACCAGCAGAGGCCCGGGACAGGGGTCAGGGGATACGCAGTATTTT. Translating it yields CATSRGPGQGSGDTQYF. This chain joins TRBV15 and TRBJ2-3; 10 bases are a match to TRBD1. The germline V gene encodes CDR1 LNHNV and CDR2 YYDKDF (reference sequence). The CDR3 is 17 residues long. V trimming: 1 base; J trimming: 6 bases; junction bases outside the gene matches: 10.

This chain uses TRBV7-2 with TRBJ1-6; 7 bases match TRBD1. CDR3 size: 16 residues. Per germline, CDR1 SGHTA and CDR2 FQGNSA. V was clipped by 4 bases and J by 6 bases; unmatched bases: 9. CDR3 residues: CASSSPPGQSNSPLHF. The CDR3 nucleotides read TGTGCCAGCAGCTCCCCCCCGGGACAGAGTAATTCACCCCTCCACTTT.

V usage is TRBV7-3 and J usage is TRBJ2-2, with 9 bases identical to TRBD1. The germline CDR1 and CDR2 sequences are SGHTA and FQGTGA. The CDR3 extends over 15 amino acids. Trimming at V came to 6 bases and at J to 4 bases, leaving 6 bases not matched to a gene. CDR3 in amino acids: CASSYDRGSTGELFF. In DNA form, the CDR3 reads TGTGCCAGCAGTTATGACAGGGGGTCCACCGGGGAGCTGTTTTTT.

The chain has TRBV21-1 and TRBJ2-2; TRBD2, the table's D call, was not compared with the DNA. TRBV21-1 is flagged as a pseudogene. The CDR3 length is 16 residues. CDR3 nucleotide sequence: TGTGCCAGCAGCAAAGCGGGAGGGGATTGGACCGGGGAGCTGTTTTTT. Translation gives CASSKAGGDWTGELFF.

The chain carries TRBV7-2 and TRBJ1-3; no firm D call. Germline V gene sequence: CDR1 SGHTA, CDR2 FQGNSA. The CDR3 is made up of 13 amino acids. Trimming took 3 bases from V and 7 from J, leaving 10 bases between them. CDR3 in DNA: TGTGCCAGCAGCTTCCCTTTTGTGAACACCATATATTTT. Encoded protein: CASSFPFVNTIYF.

The chain couples TRBV29-1 to TRBJ1-2; D is possibly TRBD1 (5 bases). The length of the CDR3 is 13 residues. Between the trimmed V and J ends, which lost 6 bases and 7 bases, there was a span of 18 bases. CDR1 SQVTM and CDR2 ANQGSEA come from the germline V gene. In DNA, the CDR3 is TGCAGCGTCAGACCAGGGCTTTATGGTGGCTACACCTTC. Its protein product is CSVRPGLYGGYTF.

V gene TRBV7-2 combines with J gene TRBJ1-1; TRBD1 is a possible D gene (6 bases). Germline-derived CDR1 and CDR2 are SGHTA and FQGNSA. The CDR3 length is 13 residues. Trimming pared 5 bases from V and 4 bases from J, leaving 11 bases between. CDR3 nucleotides: TGTGCCAGCAGCACCCGACAGGTCACTGAAGCTTTCTTT. Translating gives CASSTRQVTEAFF.

The rearrangement joins TRBV3-1 (or the pseudogene TRBV3-2) to TRBJ2-3; maybe TRBD1 (6 bases). V lost 4 bases and J 3 bases, leaving 11 bases between the germline ends. Germline V gene sequence: CDR1 LGHDT, CDR2 YNNKEL (reference sequence). This CDR3 is built from 14 residues. The CDR3 loop is CASSRGTTTDTQYF. In DNA form, the CDR3 reads TGTGCCAGCAGCCGAGGGACAACAACAGATACGCAGTATTTT.

In this sample, this clone turned up once. V gene TRBV9 combines with J gene TRBJ2-5; 9 bases map to TRBD2. The CDR3 consists of 13 residues. V gave up 0 bases and J gave up 8 bases; unmatched junction bases: 2. Germline CDR1 SGDLS, CDR2 YYNGEE. For the CDR3, the DNA is TGTGCCAGCAGCGTAGATAGCGGGAGCACCCAGTACTTC. Its protein product is CASSVDSGSTQYF.